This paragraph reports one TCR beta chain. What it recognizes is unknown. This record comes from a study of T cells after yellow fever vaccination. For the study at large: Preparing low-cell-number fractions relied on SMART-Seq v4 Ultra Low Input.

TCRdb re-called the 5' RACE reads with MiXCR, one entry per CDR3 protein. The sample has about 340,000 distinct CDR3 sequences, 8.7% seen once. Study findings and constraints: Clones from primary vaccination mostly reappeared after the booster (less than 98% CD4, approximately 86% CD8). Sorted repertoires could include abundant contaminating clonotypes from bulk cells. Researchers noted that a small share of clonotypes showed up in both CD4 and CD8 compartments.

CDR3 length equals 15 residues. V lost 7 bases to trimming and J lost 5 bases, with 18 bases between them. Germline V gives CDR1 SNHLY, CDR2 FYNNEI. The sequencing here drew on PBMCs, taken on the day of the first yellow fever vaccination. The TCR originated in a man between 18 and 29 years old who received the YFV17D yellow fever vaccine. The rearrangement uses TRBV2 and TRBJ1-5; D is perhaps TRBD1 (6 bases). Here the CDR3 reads CASKEVAGAHQPQHF. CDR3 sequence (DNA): TGTGCCAGCAAGGAAGTGGCGGGGGCCCATCAGCCCCAGCATTTT.